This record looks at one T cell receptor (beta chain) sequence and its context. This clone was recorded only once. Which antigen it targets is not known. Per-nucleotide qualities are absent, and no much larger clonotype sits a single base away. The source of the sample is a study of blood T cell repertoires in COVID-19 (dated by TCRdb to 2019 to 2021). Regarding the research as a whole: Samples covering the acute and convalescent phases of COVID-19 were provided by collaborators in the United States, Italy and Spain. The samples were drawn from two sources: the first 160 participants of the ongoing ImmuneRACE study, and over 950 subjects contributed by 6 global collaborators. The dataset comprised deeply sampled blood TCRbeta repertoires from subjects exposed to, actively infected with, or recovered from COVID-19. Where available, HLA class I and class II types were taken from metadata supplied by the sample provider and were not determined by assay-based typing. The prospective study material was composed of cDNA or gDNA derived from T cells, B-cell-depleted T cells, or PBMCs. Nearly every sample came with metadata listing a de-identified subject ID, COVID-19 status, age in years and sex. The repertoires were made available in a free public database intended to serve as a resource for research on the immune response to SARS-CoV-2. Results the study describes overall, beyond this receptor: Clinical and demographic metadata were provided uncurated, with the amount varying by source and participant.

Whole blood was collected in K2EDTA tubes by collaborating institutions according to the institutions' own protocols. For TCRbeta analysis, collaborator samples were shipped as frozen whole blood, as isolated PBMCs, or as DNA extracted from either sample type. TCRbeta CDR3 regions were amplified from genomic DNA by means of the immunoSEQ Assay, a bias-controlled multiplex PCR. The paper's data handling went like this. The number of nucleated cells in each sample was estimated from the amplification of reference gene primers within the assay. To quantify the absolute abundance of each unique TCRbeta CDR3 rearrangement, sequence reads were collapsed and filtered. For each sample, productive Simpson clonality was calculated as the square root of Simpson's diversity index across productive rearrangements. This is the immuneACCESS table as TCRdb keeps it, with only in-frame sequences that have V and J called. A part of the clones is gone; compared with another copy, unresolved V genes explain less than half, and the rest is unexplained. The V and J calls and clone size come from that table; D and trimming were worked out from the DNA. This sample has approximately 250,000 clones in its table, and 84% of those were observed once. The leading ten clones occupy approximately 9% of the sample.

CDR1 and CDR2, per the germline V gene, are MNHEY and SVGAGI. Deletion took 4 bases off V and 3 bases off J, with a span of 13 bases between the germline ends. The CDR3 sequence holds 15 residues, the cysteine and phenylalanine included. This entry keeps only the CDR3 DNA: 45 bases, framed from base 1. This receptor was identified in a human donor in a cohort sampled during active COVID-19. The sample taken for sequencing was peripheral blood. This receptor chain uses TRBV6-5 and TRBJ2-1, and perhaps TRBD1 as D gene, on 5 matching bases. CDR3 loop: CASSLRTPVYNEQFF. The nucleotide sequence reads TGTGCCAGCAGTTTAAGGACACCAGTCTACAATGAGCAGTTCTTC.